This entry lists 27 T cell receptor beta chains sequenced from one sample in a study of cytomegalovirus exposure and HLA in healthy donors (dated by TCRdb to the late 2010s). Preparation of the library involved the immunoSEQ multiplex PCR assay. A mixture of 60 forward primers for TCR Vbeta segments and 13 reverse primers for TCR Jbeta segments was used in the multiplex PCR. TCRdb re-hosts the immuneACCESS table, in-frame sequences only. Its copies lack some clones; in the studies checked, an unresolved V gene accounts for under half of them, and the cause for the rest is not known. This sample comprises 150,000 to 200,000 clones, about 80% of them detected only once. The ten largest clones capture 1.3% of the sample. Sample: PBMCs. These TCRs come from a man aged 25 to 45 in good health and CMV-seronegative.

The rearrangement joins TRBV4-1 to TRBJ1-1, with TRBD1 as a possible D gene (5 bases). The V gene's germline CDR1 is MGHRA and CDR2 YSYEKL. The CDR3 has 15 residues. V shed 1 base and J shed 2 bases, with 11 bases lying between them. CDR3 amino acids: CASSQVQATNTEAFF. The CDR3 DNA follows: TGCGCCAGCAGCCAAGTACAGGCTACTAACACTGAAGCTTTCTTT.

The V and J genes are TRBV9 and TRBJ1-2; D is perhaps TRBD1 (6 bases). Germline V gene lookup returns CDR1 SGDLS and CDR2 YYNGEE. The V gene lost 3 bases and the J gene lost 7 bases, with 16 bases spanning the gap. This CDR3 spans 14 amino acids. The CDR3 here is CASSDSIDRLGYTF. Here the CDR3 DNA reads TGTGCCAGCAGCGACTCCATAGACAGGCTTGGCTACACCTTC.

The chain employs TRBV18 and TRBJ2-3; possible D gene TRBD2, 6 bases. V was cut by 3 bases and J by 2 bases, with 9 bases left in between. The CDR3 runs 14 residues. Germline V gene data show CDR1 as KGHSH and CDR2 as LQKENI. The chain's CDR3 is CASSPWTTTDTQYF. In DNA, the CDR3 is TGTGCCAGCTCACCCTGGACTACCACAGATACGCAGTATTTT.

V and J are TRBV30 and TRBJ2-7; 11 bases are shared with TRBD1. Trimming cost V 4 bases and J 4 bases; bases outside gene matches: 6. The CDR3 length is 14 residues. Germline V CDR1 and CDR2: GTSNPN, SVGIG (reference sequence). CDR3 amino acids: CAWNPRDRGYEQYF. In DNA form, the CDR3 reads TGTGCCTGGAATCCCCGGGACAGGGGGTACGAGCAGTACTTC. The full variable domain, completed using reference TRBV30 and TRBJ2-7, is SQTIHQWPATLVQPVGSPLSLECTVEGTSNPNLYWYRQAAGRGLQLLFYSVGIGQISSEVPQNLSASRPQDRQFILSSKKLLLSDSGFYLCAWNPRDRGYEQYFGPGTRLTVT.

This chain uses TRBV23-1 with TRBJ2-7; D may be TRBD1 (6 bases). TRBV23-1 counts as an open reading frame of uncertain function. V lost 0 bases to trimming and J lost 3 bases, with 9 bases between them. The CDR3 runs to 14 residues. For the CDR3, the DNA is TGCGCCAGCAGTCAATCCCCCAGGGGCTACGAGCAGTACTTC. Translated: CASSQSPRGYEQYF.

The rearrangement joins TRBV19 to TRBJ2-7, with a tentative D call TRBD1 (6 bases). Trimming left V 5 bases short and J 5 bases short, with 10 bases between. This CDR3 has 12 residues. CDR1 and CDR2 from the germline V gene are LNHDA and SQIVND (reference sequence). CDR3 nucleotides: TGTGCCAGTAGTGTACAGGGCCACGAGCAGTACTTC. Encoded protein: CASSVQGHEQYF.

The V gene is TRBV18, the J gene TRBJ1-3, with TRBD1 identical over 7 bases. Per germline, CDR1 KGHSH and CDR2 LQKENI. V dropped 4 bases and J dropped 6; count of bases not matched to a gene: 6. The CDR3 length is 14 residues. CDR3 protein: CASSREGGLNTIYF. As DNA, the CDR3 is TGTGCCAGCTCACGGGAAGGGGGCCTAAACACCATATATTTT.

The chain joins TRBV6-5 to TRBJ2-1, with D possibly being TRBD1 (5 bases). V gave up 7 bases and J gave up 3 bases, with 16 bases separating them. Germline CDR1 MNHEY, CDR2 SVGAGI. This CDR3 has 15 amino acids. The CDR3 DNA is TGTGCCAGCACCCAGGGTGCGGCCTTCTACAATGAGCAGTTCTTC. Its translation: CASTQGAAFYNEQFF.

The J gene is TRBJ2-1, the V gene TRBV27; 7 nucleotides match TRBD2. CDR1 is MNHEY, CDR2 SMNVEV, per germline (reference sequence). The CDR3 contains 13 residues. V was clipped by 8 bases and J by 2 bases; unmatched bases: 3. This chain's CDR3 is CASGLGAYNEQFF. For the CDR3, the DNA is TGTGCCAGCGGACTAGGGGCCTACAATGAGCAGTTCTTC.

This rearrangement joins TRBV5-1 to TRBJ2-1; the match to TRBD1 covers 9 bases. Germline values: CDR1 SGHRS, CDR2 YFSETQ. This CDR3 has 15 residues. Trimming cost V 4 bases and J 2 bases; bases outside gene matches: 4. CDR3 DNA: TGCGCCAGCAGCGCGGGACAGGGACCCTACAATGAGCAGTTCTTC. Its translation: CASSAGQGPYNEQFF. Combining the CDR3 with reference TRBV5-1 and TRBJ2-1 gives the whole variable domain KAGVTQTPRYLIKTRGQQVTLSCSPISGHRSVSWYQQTPGQGLQFLFEYFSETQRNKGNFPGRFSGRQFSNSRSEMNVSTLELGDSALYLCASSAGQGPYNEQFFGPGTRLTVL.

The CDR3 nucleotides read TGTGCCAGCAGCTCGAGGAGGTCTGAAGCTTTCTTT. It codes for CASSSRRSEAFF. The V and J genes are TRBV9 and TRBJ1-1; D is ambiguous. Looked up from germline, CDR1 is SGDLS and CDR2 is YYNGEE. The V end was cut by 4 bases, the J end by 6 bases, with 10 bases between. The CDR3 spans 12 residues.

V and J are TRBV11-2 and TRBJ1-1; D gene uncertain. The CDR3 is 12 residues long. The V end was cut by 3 bases, the J end by 5 bases, with 7 bases between. Germline CDR1 SGHAT, CDR2 FQNNGV. CDR3 loop: CASSFPGTEAFF. The CDR3 DNA sequence: TGTGCCAGCAGCTTTCCGGGGACTGAAGCTTTCTTT. The full variable domain, with the rest looked up from reference TRBV11-2 and TRBJ1-1, is EAGVAQSPRYKIIEKRQSVAFWCNPISGHATLYWYQQILGQGPKLLIQFQNNGVVDDSQLPKDRFSAERLKGVDSTLKIQPAKLEDSAVYLCASSFPGTEAFFGQGTRLTVV.

The sample holds a few counts of this clone. The chain is built from TRBV29-1 and TRBJ2-2; a possible D gene is TRBD1 (7 bases). Per germline, CDR1 SQVTM and CDR2 ANQGSEA. CDR3 size: 14 residues. The V and J ends lost 7 bases and 1 base respectively, with 13 bases between them. The CDR3 sequence: CSGYRGGNTGELFF. The CDR3 nucleotides read TGCAGCGGGTACAGGGGAGGGAACACCGGGGAGCTGTTTTTT.

This clone was recorded once. This chain uses TRBV10-1 with TRBJ2-1, with D possibly matching TRBD2 (6 bases). CDR1 and CDR2 from the germline V gene are WNHNN and SYGVQD (reference sequence). V shed 3 bases and J shed 4 bases, with 16 bases lying between them. The CDR3 is 16 amino acids. The CDR3 region is CASSDLEGLAYNEQFF. CDR3 sequence (DNA): TGCGCCAGCAGTGACTTAGAGGGTCTAGCGTACAATGAGCAGTTCTTC.

The J gene is TRBJ2-3, the V gene TRBV6-1; 8 positions agree with TRBD1. From germline, CDR1 is MNHNS and CDR2 SASEGT. J was trimmed by 5 bases and V by 3 bases; bases with no gene match: 4. The CDR3 sequence is 14 residues long. The CDR3 region has the DNA TGTGCCAGCAGTGAGGGCAGGGGGCTAGATACGCAGTATTTT. Protein: CASSEGRGLDTQYF.

J is TRBJ2-7 and V is TRBV9; D perhaps matches TRBD1 (7 bases). V lost 2 bases, J lost 4 bases, and 16 bases lay in between. Germline-derived CDR1 and CDR2 are SGDLS and YYNGEE. The CDR3 covers 15 residues. The CDR3 here is CASSVRGEFSYEQYF. CDR3 sequence (DNA): TGTGCCAGCAGCGTCAGGGGGGAATTTAGTTACGAGCAGTACTTC. The complete variable domain, with remaining parts taken from reference TRBV9 and TRBJ2-7, reads DSGVTQTPKHLITATGQRVTLRCSPRSGDLSVYWYQQSLDQGLQFLIQYYNGEERAKGNILERFSAQQFPDLHSELNLSSLELGDSALYFCASSVRGEFSYEQYFGPGTRLTVT.

The gene calls are TRBV7-3 and TRBJ2-5, with 14 bases identical to TRBD2. Germline CDR1 and CDR2: SGHTA and FQGTGA. Germline trimming cut 4 bases from V and 3 bases from J; bases unmatched to any gene: 7. The CDR3 runs to 17 residues. The chain's CDR3 is CASSSLGGLAGEETQYF. CDR3 nucleotide sequence: TGTGCCAGCAGCTCCCTGGGGGGACTAGCGGGAGAAGAGACCCAGTACTTC.

The J gene is TRBJ2-3, the V gene TRBV6-5, with 7 bases aligning to TRBD1. The CDR3 has 14 amino acids. V lost 5 bases to trimming and J lost 3 bases; unmatched junction nucleotides: 5. Germline V lookup: CDR1 MNHEY, CDR2 SVGAGI. The CDR3 coding sequence is TGTGCCAGCAGTCGACAGGGTTGGACAGATACGCAGTATTTT. Its translation is CASSRQGWTDTQYF.

The chain couples TRBV4-3 to TRBJ2-7, with 13 bases aligning to TRBD2. The germline gives CDR1 LGHNA, CDR2 YSLEER. V was clipped by 1 base and J by 4 bases; unmatched bases: 7. The CDR3 contains 17 residues. CDR3 residues: CASSQGYPGLAGYEQYF. The DNA of the CDR3 is TGCGCCAGCAGCCAAGGATACCCGGGACTAGCGGGGTACGAGCAGTACTTC.

This chain joins TRBV11-2 and TRBJ2-3, with 12 bases matching TRBD2. Per the germline V gene, CDR1 is SGHAT and CDR2 is FQNNGV. This CDR3 contains 15 residues. V was pared by 2 bases and J by 5 bases, with 2 bases of the junction left unmatched. The CDR3 sequence: CASSLRLAGEDTQYF. In DNA form, the CDR3 reads TGTGCCAGCAGCTTAAGACTAGCGGGGGAAGATACGCAGTATTTT.

In regard to this clone: Germline is not matched at one junction end, which may reflect a read error. The chain combines TRBV6-1 with TRBJ2-5; a weak D match, TRBD2 (5 bases). The CDR3 totals 14 residues. Germline CDR1 is MNHNS and CDR2 is SASEGT. As DNA, the CDR3 is TGTGCCAGCAGAGAAGACGGGAAGAGGGAGACCCAGTACTTC. This sequence encodes CASREDGKRETQYF.

V usage is TRBV4-1 and J usage is TRBJ1-5; D possibly corresponds to TRBD1 (5 bases). Germline CDR1 reads MGHRA; CDR2 reads YSYEKL. This CDR3 comprises 16 residues. The V end was cut by 3 bases, the J end by 0 bases, with 12 bases between. CDR3 amino acids: CASSQIKTASNQPQHF. CDR3 in DNA: TGCGCCAGCAGCCAGATTAAGACAGCTAGCAATCAGCCCCAGCATTTT.

This clone was detected once. V usage is TRBV5-1 and J usage is TRBJ2-1; 11 bases agree with TRBD2. CDR1 is SGHRS and CDR2 is YFSETQ in the germline V gene. The CDR3 length is 15 residues. The V gene end was trimmed by 6 bases and the J gene end by 3 bases; junction bases not matched to a gene: 5. In DNA form, the CDR3 reads TGCGCCAGCAACCCTACTAGCGGGGGCTACAATGAGCAGTTCTTC. It is translated as CASNPTSGGYNEQFF.

The chain couples TRBV5-4 to TRBJ1-4; D gene uncertain. Germline V lookup: CDR1 SGHNT, CDR2 YYREEE (reference sequence). Trimming removed 0 bases from V and 0 bases from J, with 6 bases in between. This CDR3 region has 15 residues. As DNA, the CDR3 is TGTGCCAGCAGCTTGGACAGTCCAACTAATGAAAAACTGTTTTTT. Its translation is CASSLDSPTNEKLFF.

This sequence joins TRBV19 and TRBJ2-1; TRBD1 matches at 8 bases. This CDR3 spans 15 amino acids. Germline V gives CDR1 LNHDA, CDR2 SQIVND (reference sequence). The J segment lost 2 bases and the V segment lost 3 bases, leaving 3 bases of the junction unmatched. The CDR3 DNA is TGTGCCAGTAGTATCGGACAGGGTGCCTACAATGAGCAGTTCTTC. Amino acids: CASSIGQGAYNEQFF.

The chain employs TRBV5-5 and TRBJ2-7, with TRBD2 matching over 13 bases. CDR3 length: 15 residues. V trimming: 4 bases; J trimming: 9 bases; junction bases outside the gene matches: 10. Germline values: CDR1 SGHKS, CDR2 YYEKEE (reference sequence). The CDR3 bases are TGTGCCAGCAGCATCGCGGGACTAGCGGGATCGGGGCAGTACTTC. It encodes CASSIAGLAGSGQYF.

This rearrangement joins TRBV5-1 to TRBJ2-3; 16 bases map to TRBD2. The junction had 6 bases not matched to a gene; V was cut back by 4 bases and J by 4 bases. Germline lookup yields CDR1 SGHRS and CDR2 YFSETQ. The CDR3 totals 17 residues. CDR3: CASSLAGTSGRADTQYF. CDR3 bases: TGCGCCAGCAGCCTAGCCGGGACTAGCGGGAGGGCAGATACGCAGTATTTT.